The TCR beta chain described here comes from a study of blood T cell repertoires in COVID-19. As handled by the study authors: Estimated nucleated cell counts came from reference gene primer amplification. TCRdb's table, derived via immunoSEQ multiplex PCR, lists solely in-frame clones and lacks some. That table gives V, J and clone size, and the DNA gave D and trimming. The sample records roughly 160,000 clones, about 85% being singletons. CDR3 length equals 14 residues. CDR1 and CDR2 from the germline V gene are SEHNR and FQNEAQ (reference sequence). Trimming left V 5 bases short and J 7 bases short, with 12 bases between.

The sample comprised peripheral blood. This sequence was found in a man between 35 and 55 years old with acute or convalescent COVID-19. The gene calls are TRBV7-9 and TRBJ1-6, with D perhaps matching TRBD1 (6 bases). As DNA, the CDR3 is TGTGCCAGCAGCCCGGACAGCCGCAATTCACCCCTCCACTTT. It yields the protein CASSPDSRNSPLHF. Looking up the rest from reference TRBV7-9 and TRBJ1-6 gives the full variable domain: DTGVSQNPRHKITKRGQNVTFRCDPISEHNRLYWYRQTLGQGPEFLTYFQNEAQLEKSRLLSDRFSAERPKGSFSTLEIQRTEQGDSAMYLCASSPDSRNSPLHFGNGTRLTVT.